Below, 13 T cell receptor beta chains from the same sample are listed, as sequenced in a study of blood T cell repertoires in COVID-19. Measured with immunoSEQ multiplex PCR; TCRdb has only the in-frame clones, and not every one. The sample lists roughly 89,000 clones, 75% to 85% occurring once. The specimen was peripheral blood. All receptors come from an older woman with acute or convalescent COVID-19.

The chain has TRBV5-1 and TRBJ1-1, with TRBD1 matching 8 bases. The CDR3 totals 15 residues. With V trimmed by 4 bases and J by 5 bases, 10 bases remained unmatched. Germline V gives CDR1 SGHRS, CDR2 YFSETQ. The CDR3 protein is CASSPGQGGWTEAFF. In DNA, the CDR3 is TGCGCCAGCAGCCCCGGACAGGGAGGTTGGACTGAAGCTTTCTTT.

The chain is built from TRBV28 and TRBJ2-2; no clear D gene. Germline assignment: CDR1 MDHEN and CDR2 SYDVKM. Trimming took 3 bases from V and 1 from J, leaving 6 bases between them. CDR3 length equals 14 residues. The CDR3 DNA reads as TGTGCCAGCAGTTTCCCCGGGAACACCGGGGAGCTGTTTTTT. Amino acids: CASSFPGNTGELFF.

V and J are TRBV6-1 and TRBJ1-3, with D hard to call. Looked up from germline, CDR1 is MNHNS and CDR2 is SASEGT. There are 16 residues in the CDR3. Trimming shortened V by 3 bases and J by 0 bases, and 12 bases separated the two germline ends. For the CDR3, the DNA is TGTGCCAGCAGTGAGCGGCCGGGATTCTCTGGAAACACCATATATTTT. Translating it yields CASSERPGFSGNTIYF.

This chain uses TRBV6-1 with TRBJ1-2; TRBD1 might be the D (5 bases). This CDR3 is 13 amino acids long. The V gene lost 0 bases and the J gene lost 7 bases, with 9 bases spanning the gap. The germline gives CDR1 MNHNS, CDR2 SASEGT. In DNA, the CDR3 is TGTGCCAGCAGTGAAGCGCGGGGGGGTGGCTACACCTTC. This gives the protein CASSEARGGGYTF.

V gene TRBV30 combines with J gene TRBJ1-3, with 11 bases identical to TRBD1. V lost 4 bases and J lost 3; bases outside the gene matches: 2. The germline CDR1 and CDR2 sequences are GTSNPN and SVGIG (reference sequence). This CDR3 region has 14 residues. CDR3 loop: CAWTGQGGGNTIYF. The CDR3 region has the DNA TGTGCCTGGACGGGACAGGGGGGTGGAAACACCATATATTTT. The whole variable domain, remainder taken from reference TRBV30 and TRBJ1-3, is SQTIHQWPATLVQPVGSPLSLECTVEGTSNPNLYWYRQAAGRGLQLLFYSVGIGQISSEVPQNLSASRPQDRQFILSSKKLLLSDSGFYLCAWTGQGGGNTIYFGEGSWLTVV.

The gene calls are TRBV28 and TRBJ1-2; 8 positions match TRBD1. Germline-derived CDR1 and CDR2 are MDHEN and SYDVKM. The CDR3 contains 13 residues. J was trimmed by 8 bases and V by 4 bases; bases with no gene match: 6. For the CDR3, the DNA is TGTGCCAGCAGTTCCGGACAGGGTAGAGGCTACACCTTC. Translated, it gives CASSSGQGRGYTF.

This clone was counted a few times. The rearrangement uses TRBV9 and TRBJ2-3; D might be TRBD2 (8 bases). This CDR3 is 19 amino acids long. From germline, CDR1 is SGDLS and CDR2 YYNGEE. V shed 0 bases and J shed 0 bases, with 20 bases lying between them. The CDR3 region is CASSVGGGASGRSTDTQYF. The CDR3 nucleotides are TGTGCCAGCAGCGTAGGAGGGGGCGCAAGCGGGAGAAGCACAGATACGCAGTATTTT. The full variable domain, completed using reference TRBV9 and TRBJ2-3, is DSGVTQTPKHLITATGQRVTLRCSPRSGDLSVYWYQQSLDQGLQFLIQYYNGEERAKGNILERFSAQQFPDLHSELNLSSLELGDSALYFCASSVGGGASGRSTDTQYFGPGTRLTVL.

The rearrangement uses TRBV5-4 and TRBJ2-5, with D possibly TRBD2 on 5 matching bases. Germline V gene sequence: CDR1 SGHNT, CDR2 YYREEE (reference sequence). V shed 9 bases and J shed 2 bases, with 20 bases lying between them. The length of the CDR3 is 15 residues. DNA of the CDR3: TGTGCCACTTACCGGGGAGCCGGCGGGCAAGAGACCCAGTACTTC. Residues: CATYRGAGGQETQYF.

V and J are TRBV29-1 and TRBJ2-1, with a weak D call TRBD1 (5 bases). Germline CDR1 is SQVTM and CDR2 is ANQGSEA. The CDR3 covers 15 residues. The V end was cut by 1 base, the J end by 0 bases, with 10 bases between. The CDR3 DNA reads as TGCAGCGTTGAAGCCATCGACAGCTCCTACAATGAGCAGTTCTTC. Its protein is CSVEAIDSSYNEQFF.

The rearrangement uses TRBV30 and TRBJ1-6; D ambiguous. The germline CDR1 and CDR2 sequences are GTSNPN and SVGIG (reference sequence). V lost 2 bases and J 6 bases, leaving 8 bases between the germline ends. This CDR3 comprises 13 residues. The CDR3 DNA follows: TGTGCCTGGAGTTTAGCTGGTAATTCACCCCTCCACTTT. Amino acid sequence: CAWSLAGNSPLHF.

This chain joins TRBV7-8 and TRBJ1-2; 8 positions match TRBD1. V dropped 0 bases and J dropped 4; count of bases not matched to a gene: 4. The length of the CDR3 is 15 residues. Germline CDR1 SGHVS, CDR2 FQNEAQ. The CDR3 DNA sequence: TGTGCCAGCAGCTTAGCCAGGGGGACAGGCTATGGCTACACCTTC. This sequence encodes CASSLARGTGYGYTF.

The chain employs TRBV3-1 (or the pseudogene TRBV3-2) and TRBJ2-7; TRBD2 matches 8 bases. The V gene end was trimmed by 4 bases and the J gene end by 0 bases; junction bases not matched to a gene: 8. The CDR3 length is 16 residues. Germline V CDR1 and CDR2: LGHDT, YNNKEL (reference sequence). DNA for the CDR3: TGTGCCAGCAGCCTCGGGGGGAGCGGGAGCTCCTACGAGCAGTACTTC. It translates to CASSLGGSGSSYEQYF.

CDR3 bases: TGTGCCAGCAGCTTGGAACAGGGTTGGAATCAGCCCCAGCATTTT. It encodes CASSLEQGWNQPQHF. The chain combines TRBV5-5 with TRBJ1-5; possible D gene TRBD1, 6 bases. Trimming cost V 0 bases and J 4 bases, with 11 bases left between them. The CDR3 has 15 amino acids. Germline V gene lookup returns CDR1 SGHKS and CDR2 YYEKEE (reference sequence).